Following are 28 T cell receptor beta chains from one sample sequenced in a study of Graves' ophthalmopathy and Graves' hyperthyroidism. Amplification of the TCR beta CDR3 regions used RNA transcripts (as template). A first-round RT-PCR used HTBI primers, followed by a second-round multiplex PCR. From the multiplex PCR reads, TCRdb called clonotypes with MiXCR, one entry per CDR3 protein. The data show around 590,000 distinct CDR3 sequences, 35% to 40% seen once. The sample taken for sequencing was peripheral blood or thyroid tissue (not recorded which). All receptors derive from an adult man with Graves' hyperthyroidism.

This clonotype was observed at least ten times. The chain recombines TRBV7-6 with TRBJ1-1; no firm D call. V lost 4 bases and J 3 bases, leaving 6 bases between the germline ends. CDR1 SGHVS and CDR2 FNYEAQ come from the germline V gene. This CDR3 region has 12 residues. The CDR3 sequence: CASSSHDTEAFF. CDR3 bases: TGTGCCAGCAGCTCCCACGACACTGAAGCTTTCTTT.

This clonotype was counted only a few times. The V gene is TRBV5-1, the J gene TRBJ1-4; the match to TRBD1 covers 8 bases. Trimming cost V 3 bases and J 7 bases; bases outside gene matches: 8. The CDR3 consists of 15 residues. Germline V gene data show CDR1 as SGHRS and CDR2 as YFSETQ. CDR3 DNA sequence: TGCGCCAGCAGCTGGTCTCAGGGGGCATCTGAAAAACTGTTTTTT. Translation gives CASSWSQGASEKLFF.

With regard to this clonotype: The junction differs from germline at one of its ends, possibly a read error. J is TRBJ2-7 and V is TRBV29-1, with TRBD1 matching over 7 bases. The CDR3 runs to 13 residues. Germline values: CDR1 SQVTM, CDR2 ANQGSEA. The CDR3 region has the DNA TGTAGCTTAACCCAGGGACAGTCCTACGAGCAGTACTTC. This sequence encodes CSLTQGQSYEQYF.

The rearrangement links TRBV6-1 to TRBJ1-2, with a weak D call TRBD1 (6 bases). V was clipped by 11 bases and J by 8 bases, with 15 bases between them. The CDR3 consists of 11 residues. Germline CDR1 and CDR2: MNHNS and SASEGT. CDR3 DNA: TGTGCCGGCCAGCGGGGGCAAGGCTACACCTTC. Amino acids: CAGQRGQGYTF.

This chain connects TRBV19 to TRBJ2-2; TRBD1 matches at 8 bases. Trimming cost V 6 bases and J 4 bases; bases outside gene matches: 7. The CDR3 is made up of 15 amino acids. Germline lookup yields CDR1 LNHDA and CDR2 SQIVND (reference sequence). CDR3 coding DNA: TGTGCCAGTAGCGCAGGGGGCGAGGGCACCGGGGAGCTGTTTTTT. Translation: CASSAGGEGTGELFF.

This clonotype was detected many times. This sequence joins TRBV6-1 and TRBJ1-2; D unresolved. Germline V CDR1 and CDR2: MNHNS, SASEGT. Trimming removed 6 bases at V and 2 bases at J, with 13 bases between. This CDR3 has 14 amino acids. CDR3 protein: CASRSRGYNYGYTF. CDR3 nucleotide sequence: TGTGCCAGCAGATCTAGAGGGTACAACTATGGCTACACCTTC.

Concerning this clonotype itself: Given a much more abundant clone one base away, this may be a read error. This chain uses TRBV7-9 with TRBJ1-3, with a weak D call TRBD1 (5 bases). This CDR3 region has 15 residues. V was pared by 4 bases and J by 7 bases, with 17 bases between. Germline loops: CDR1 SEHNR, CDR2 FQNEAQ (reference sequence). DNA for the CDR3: TGTGCCAGCAGCTCAGCCAGGGAGGGTGCGAACACCATATATTTT. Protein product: CASSSAREGANTIYF.

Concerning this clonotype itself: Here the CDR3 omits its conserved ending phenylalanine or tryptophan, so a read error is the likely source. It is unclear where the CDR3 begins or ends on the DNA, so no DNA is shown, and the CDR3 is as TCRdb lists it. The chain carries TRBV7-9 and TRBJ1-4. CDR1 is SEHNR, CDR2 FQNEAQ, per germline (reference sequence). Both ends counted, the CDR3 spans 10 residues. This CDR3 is CASSRMGWEY.

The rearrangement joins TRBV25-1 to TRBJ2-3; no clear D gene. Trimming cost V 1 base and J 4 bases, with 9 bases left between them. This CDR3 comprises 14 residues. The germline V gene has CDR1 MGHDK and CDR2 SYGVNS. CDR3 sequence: CASSESSSPDTQYF. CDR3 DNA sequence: TGTGCCAGCAGTGAATCCTCCAGCCCAGATACGCAGTATTTT.

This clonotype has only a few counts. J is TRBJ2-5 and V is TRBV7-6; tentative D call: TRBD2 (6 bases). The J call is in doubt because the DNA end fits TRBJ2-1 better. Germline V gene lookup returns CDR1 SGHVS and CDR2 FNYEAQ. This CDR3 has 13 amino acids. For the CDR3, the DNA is TGTGCCAGCAGCTTCGGGACTGTCAATGAGCAGTTCTTC. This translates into CASSFGTVNEQFF.

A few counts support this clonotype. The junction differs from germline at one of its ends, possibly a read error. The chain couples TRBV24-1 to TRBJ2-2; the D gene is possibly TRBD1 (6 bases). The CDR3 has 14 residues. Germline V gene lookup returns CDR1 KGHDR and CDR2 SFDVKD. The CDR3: CATSDLTGTEELFF. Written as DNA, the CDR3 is TGTGCCACCAGTGATTTGACAGGGACCGAGGAGCTGTTTTTT.

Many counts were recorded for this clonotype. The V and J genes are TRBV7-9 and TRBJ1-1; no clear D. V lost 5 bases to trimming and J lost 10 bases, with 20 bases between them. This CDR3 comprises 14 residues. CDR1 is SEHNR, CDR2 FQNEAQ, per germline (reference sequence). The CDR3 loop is CASSPGRAVTGAFF. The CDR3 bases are TGTGCCAGCAGCCCCGGCCGGGCCGTAACCGGAGCTTTCTTT.

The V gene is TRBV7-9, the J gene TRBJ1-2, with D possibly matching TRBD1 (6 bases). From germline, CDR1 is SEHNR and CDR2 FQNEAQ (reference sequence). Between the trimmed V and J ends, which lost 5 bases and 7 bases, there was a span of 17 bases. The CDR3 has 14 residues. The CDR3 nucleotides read TGTGCCAGCAGCCGCAGACAGGATACAGGTGGCTACACCTTC. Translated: CASSRRQDTGGYTF.

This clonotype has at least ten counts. CDR3 sequence: CSAVLVTSAYEQYF. In DNA form, the CDR3 reads TGCAGTGCTGTACTAGTTACGTCAGCCTACGAGCAGTACTTC. The chain carries TRBV20-1 and TRBJ2-7, with D possibly TRBD2 on 5 matching bases. This CDR3 is 14 amino acids long. Trimming took 5 bases from V and 2 from J, leaving 16 bases between them. Germline-derived CDR1 and CDR2 are DFQATT and SNEGSKA (reference sequence).

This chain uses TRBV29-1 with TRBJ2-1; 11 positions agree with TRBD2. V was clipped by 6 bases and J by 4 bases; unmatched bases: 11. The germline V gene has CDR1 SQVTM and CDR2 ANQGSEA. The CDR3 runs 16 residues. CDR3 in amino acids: CSVLAGGHFSYNEQFF. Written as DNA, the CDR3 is TGCAGCGTATTAGCGGGAGGGCACTTTTCTTACAATGAGCAGTTCTTC.

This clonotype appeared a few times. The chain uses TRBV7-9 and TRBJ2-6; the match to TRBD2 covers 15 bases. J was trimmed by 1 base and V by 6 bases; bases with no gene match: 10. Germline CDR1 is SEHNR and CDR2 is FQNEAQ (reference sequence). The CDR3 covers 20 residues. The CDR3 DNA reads TGTGCCAGCAGTTTCGGACTAGCGGGAGGGCCGCGGTCTGGGGCCAACGTCCTGACTTTC. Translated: CASSFGLAGGPRSGANVLTF. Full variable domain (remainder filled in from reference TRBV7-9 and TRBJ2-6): DTGVSQNPRHKITKRGQNVTFRCDPISEHNRLYWYRQTLGQGPEFLTYFQNEAQLEKSRLLSDRFSAERPKGSFSTLEIQRTEQGDSAMYLCASSFGLAGGPRSGANVLTFGAGSRLTVL.

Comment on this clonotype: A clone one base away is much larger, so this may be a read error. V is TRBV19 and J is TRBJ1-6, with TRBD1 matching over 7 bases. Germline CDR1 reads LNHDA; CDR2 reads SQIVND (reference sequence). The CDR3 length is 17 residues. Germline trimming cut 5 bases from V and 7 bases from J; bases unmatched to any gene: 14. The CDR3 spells CASSGAQGQTKNSPLHF. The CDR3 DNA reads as TGTGCCAGTAGTGGTGCCCAGGGACAGACAAAGAATTCACCCCTCCACTTT. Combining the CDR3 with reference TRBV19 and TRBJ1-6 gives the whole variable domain DGGITQSPKYLFRKEGQNVTLSCEQNLNHDAMYWYRQDPGQGLRLIYYSQIVNDFQKGDIAEGYSVSREKKESFPLTVTSAQKNPTAFYLCASSGAQGQTKNSPLHFGNGTRLTVT.

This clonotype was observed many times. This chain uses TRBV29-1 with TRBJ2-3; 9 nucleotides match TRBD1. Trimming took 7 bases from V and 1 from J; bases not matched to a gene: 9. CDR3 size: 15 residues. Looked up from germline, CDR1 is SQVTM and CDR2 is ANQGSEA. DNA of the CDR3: TGCAGCGAACTTATCCGGGACAGGGGCACAGATACGCAGTATTTT. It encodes CSELIRDRGTDTQYF.

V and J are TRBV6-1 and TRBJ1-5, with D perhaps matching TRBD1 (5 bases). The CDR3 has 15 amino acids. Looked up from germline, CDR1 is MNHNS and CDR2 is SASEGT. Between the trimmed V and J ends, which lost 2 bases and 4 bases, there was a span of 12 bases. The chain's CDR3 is CASSESQELNQPQHF. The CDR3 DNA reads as TGTGCCAGCAGTGAATCACAGGAGCTAAATCAGCCCCAGCATTTT.

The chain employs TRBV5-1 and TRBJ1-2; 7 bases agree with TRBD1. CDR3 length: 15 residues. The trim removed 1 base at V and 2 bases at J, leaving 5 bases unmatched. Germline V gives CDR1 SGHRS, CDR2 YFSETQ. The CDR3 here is CASSLSGQENYGYTF. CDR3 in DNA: TGCGCCAGCAGCTTGTCAGGACAGGAAAACTATGGCTACACCTTC. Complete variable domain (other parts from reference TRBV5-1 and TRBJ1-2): KAGVTQTPRYLIKTRGQQVTLSCSPISGHRSVSWYQQTPGQGLQFLFEYFSETQRNKGNFPGRFSGRQFSNSRSEMNVSTLELGDSALYLCASSLSGQENYGYTFGSGTRLTVV.

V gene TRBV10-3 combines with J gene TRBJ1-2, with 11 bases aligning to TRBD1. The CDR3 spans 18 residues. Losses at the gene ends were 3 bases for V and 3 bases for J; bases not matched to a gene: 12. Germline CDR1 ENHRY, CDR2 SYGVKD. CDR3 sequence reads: CAISEARKPGQGDYGYTF. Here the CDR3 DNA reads TGTGCCATCAGTGAAGCGCGAAAACCGGGACAGGGGGACTATGGCTACACCTTC.

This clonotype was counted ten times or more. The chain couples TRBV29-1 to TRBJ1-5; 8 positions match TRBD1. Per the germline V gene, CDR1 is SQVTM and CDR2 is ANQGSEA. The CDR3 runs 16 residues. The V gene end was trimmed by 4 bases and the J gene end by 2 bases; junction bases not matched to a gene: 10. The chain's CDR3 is CSVVYQGAFGNQPQHF. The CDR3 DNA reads TGCAGCGTTGTATACCAGGGGGCGTTTGGCAATCAGCCCCAGCATTTT.

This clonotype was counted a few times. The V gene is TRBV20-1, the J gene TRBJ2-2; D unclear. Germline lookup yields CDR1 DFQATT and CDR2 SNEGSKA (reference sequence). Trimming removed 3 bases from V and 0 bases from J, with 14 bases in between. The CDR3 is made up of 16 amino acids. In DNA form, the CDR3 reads TGCAGTGCTAGGACTTCTAGGATGGCGAACACCGGGGAGCTGTTTTTT. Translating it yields CSARTSRMANTGELFF.

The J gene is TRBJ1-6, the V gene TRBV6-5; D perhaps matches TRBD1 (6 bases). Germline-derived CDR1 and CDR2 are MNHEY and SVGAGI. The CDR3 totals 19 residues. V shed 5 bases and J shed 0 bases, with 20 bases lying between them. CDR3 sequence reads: CASSEAGARSSSYNSPLHF. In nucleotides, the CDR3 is TGTGCCAGCAGTGAAGCGGGGGCCAGGTCCAGCTCCTATAATTCACCCCTCCACTTT.

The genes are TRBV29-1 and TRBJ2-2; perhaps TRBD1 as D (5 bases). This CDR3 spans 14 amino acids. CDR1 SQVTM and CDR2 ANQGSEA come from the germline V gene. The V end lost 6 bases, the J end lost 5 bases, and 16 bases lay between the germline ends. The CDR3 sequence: CSVDNRLVTGELFF. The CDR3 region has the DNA TGCAGCGTAGATAACAGGCTAGTAACCGGGGAGCTGTTTTTT.

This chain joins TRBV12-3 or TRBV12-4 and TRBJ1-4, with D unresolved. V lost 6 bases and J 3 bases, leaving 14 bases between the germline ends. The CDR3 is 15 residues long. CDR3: CASSPRGWANEKLFF. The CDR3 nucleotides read TGTGCCAGCAGCCCCAGAGGGTGGGCTAATGAAAAACTGTTTTTT.

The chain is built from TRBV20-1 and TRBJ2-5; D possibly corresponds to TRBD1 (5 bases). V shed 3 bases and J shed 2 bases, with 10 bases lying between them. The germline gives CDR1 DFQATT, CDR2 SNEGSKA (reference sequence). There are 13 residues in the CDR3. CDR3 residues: CSASQGSQETQYF. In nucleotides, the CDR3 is TGCAGTGCTAGCCAGGGATCTCAAGAGACCCAGTACTTC.

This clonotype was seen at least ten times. This CDR3 is CSVAGRVGTEAFF. DNA of the CDR3: TGCAGCGTTGCGGGACGGGTCGGGACTGAAGCTTTCTTT. The V call is TRBV29-1, the J call TRBJ1-1; D may be TRBD1 (5 bases). V was cut by 4 bases and J by 5 bases, with 14 bases left in between. Germline assignment: CDR1 SQVTM and CDR2 ANQGSEA. This CDR3 region has 13 residues.